This TCR beta chain stems from a study of OX40 agonist ivuxolimab in advanced cancers. The table came from immunoSEQ multiplex PCR; TCRdb's copy has only in-frame clones and leaves some out. The repertoire holds over 25,000 clones, with more than 60% as singletons. The CDR3 runs 14 residues. Germline V gives CDR1 SGHRS, CDR2 YFSETQ. The germline V and J ends were trimmed by 5 bases and 7 bases, with 16 bases remaining between them. The material was CD4+ or CD8+ T cells sorted from blood, obtained in a trial of the OX40 agonist ivuxolimab. The receptor was derived from an adult with an advanced solid tumor such as melanoma, head and neck, liver or kidney cancer. The V and J genes are TRBV5-1 and TRBJ2-1, with D maybe TRBD2 (5 bases). The CDR3 sequence: CASRLRAAPNEQFF. The CDR3 region has the DNA TGCGCCAGCAGGTTGAGAGCGGCCCCAAATGAGCAGTTCTTC.